One T cell receptor beta chain is described in this entry. This record belongs to a study of control samples from healthy donors and cancer patients. V lost 7 bases, J lost 0 bases, and 21 bases lay in between. Germline V gene data show CDR1 as PRHDT and CDR2 as FYEKMQ (reference sequence). The CDR3 extends over 17 amino acids. Method: immunoSEQ multiplex PCR; TCRdb's copy keeps in-frame clones and lacks some. This table holds around 140,000 clones, roughly 90% found once. Input material: blood. The V call is TRBV13, the J call TRBJ1-1, with a tentative D call TRBD1 (5 bases). The receptor was derived from a woman in her forties or fifties in good health. The CDR3 spells CASTPAGGASMNTEAFF. The CDR3 coding sequence is TGTGCCAGCACCCCAGCCGGCGGGGCATCCATGAACACTGAAGCTTTCTTT.